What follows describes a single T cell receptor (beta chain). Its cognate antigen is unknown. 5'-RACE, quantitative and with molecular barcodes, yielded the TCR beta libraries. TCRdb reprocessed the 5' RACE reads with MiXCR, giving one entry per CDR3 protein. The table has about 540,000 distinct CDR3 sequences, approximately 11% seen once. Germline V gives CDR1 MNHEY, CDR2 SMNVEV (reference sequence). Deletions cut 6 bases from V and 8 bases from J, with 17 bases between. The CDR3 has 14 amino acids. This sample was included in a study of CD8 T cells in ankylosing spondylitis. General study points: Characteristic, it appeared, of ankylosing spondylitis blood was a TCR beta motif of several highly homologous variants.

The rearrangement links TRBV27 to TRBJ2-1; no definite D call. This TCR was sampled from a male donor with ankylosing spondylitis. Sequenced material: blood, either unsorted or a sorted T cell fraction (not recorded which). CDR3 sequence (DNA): TGTGCCAGCAGCCACGGCTTAGGGTCCGATGAGCAGTTCTTC. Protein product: CASSHGLGSDEQFF.